This T cell receptor beta chain was captured by sequencing in a study of T cells in localized non-small cell lung cancer. Study observations and caveats: Longer survival (overall) was linked to higher T cell density in blood. Paired adjacent lung recovered a median approximately 57 of the top 100 tumor clones. Adjacent uninvolved lung tissue had the highest T cell clonality, exceeding tumor. Heterogeneity remains possible because sequencing was limited to only one tumor region.

Sequenced by immunoSEQ multiplex PCR; TCRdb stores in-frame clones only, minus some. The sample includes roughly 25,000 clones, approximately 90% of them seen just once. This clone appeared a single time. Its antigen remains unknown. This CDR3 region has 15 residues. The germline V gene has CDR1 MNHEY and CDR2 SVGAGI. V dropped 7 bases and J dropped 1 base, with 17 bases sitting between them. The sequenced sample was peripheral blood, obtained before any cancer treatment. The receptor comes from a woman aged 35-70 years with stage I lung adenocarcinoma. The V call is TRBV6-5, the J call TRBJ2-7; D remains ambiguous. The DNA for the CDR3 is TGTGCCAGCACCCCGACCGGACGGACGTCCTACGAGCAGTACTTC. Residues: CASTPTGRTSYEQYF.